The 14 T cell receptor beta chains presented below share a single source sample, sequenced in a study of cytomegalovirus exposure and HLA in healthy donors. The PCR ran on 60 Vbeta and 13 Jbeta primers. This table comes from immunoSEQ multiplex PCR, and its TCRdb copy is limited to in-frame clones, with some not included. Of roughly 190,000 clones in the sample, 75% to 90% were seen once. The specimen was PBMCs. These TCRs come from a woman between 45 and 60 years old in good health and CMV-seropositive.

The chain has TRBV7-3 and TRBJ2-5; 7 bases line up with TRBD1. The CDR3 is 15 amino acids. The V gene's germline CDR1 is SGHTA and CDR2 FQGTGA. V shed 2 bases and J 1 base; nucleotides not matched to a gene: 4. This CDR3 reads CASSLGQAIQETQYF. Here the CDR3 DNA reads TGTGCCAGCAGCTTAGGACAGGCGATCCAAGAGACCCAGTACTTC.

This chain joins TRBV7-2 and TRBJ2-3; TRBD2 might be the D (6 bases). Per germline, CDR1 SGHTA and CDR2 FQGNSA. V was cut by 4 bases and J by 5 bases, with 13 bases left in between. This CDR3 comprises 14 residues. DNA for the CDR3: TGTGCCAGCAGCTCCGGCGGGGTGGTAGATACGCAGTATTTT. This codes for CASSSGGVVDTQYF. The complete variable domain, with remaining parts taken from reference TRBV7-2 and TRBJ2-3, reads GAGVSQSPSNKVTEKGKDVELRCDPISGHTALYWYRQSLGQGLEFLIYFQGNSAPDKSGLPSDRFSAERTGGSVSTLTIQRTQQEDSAVYLCASSSGGVVDTQYFGPGTRLTVL.

This clone has a single count. The chain combines TRBV7-8 with TRBJ2-5; D remains unclear. The CDR3 is made up of 15 amino acids. Germline loops: CDR1 SGHVS, CDR2 FQNEAQ. The V gene lost 1 base and the J gene lost 1 base, with 10 bases spanning the gap. The CDR3 sequence: CASSLGLGIQETQYF. The DNA of the CDR3 is TGTGCCAGCAGCTTAGGCCTAGGTATCCAAGAGACCCAGTACTTC.

V usage is TRBV7-2 and J usage is TRBJ2-5; D gene uncertain. TRBJ2-7 explains the end of the DNA better; the J call may be wrong. Per germline, CDR1 SGHTA and CDR2 FQGNSA. The CDR3 is 12 amino acids. The CDR3 protein is CASSATRREQYF. The CDR3 DNA reads as TGTGCCAGCAGCGCGACTCGGCGCGAGCAGTACTTC.

V and J are TRBV6-6 and TRBJ2-5; 8 nucleotides align to TRBD1. Germline CDR1 MNHNY, CDR2 SVGAGI (reference sequence). Trimming removed 6 bases from V and 5 bases from J; junction bases left unmatched: 11. CDR3 size: 15 residues. Here the CDR3 reads CASRRPQGAWETQYF. In nucleotides, the CDR3 is TGTGCCAGCAGACGGCCTCAGGGGGCGTGGGAGACCCAGTACTTC.

The V and J genes are TRBV11-1 and TRBJ2-1; 9 bases fit TRBD1. There are 16 residues in the CDR3. The J segment lost 6 bases and the V segment lost 2 bases, leaving 8 bases of the junction unmatched. Germline CDR1 and CDR2: SGHAT and FQDESV (reference sequence). The CDR3 reads CASSLRVQGAVNEQFF. CDR3 nucleotides: TGTGCCAGCAGCTTAAGGGTACAGGGGGCAGTCAATGAGCAGTTCTTC.

The table lists this clone with a count of one. The chain links TRBV11-2 to TRBJ1-1, with D perhaps matching TRBD1 (6 bases). Trimming shortened V by 5 bases and J by 4 bases, and 14 bases separated the two germline ends. The CDR3 runs 14 residues. CDR1 is SGHAT and CDR2 is FQNNGV in the germline V gene. Here the CDR3 reads CASSARGGSTEAFF. DNA for the CDR3: TGTGCCAGCAGCGCCAGGGGAGGGAGCACTGAAGCTTTCTTT.

V gene TRBV4-1 combines with J gene TRBJ2-1; 8 positions agree with TRBD1. Germline loops: CDR1 MGHRA, CDR2 YSYEKL. Trimming at V came to 4 bases and at J to 1 base, leaving 12 bases not matched to a gene. The CDR3 loop spans 18 amino acids. This chain's CDR3 is CASSLGTGTLKSYNEQFF. Written as DNA, the CDR3 is TGCGCCAGCAGCCTCGGGACAGGTACCCTAAAGTCCTACAATGAGCAGTTCTTC.

V and J are TRBV7-2 and TRBJ2-3; D possibly corresponds to TRBD1 (5 bases). Germline CDR1 is SGHTA and CDR2 is FQGNSA. The CDR3 has 15 amino acids. The V end was cut by 0 bases, the J end by 4 bases, with 11 bases between. The CDR3 sequence: CASSLAGQGSDTQYF. The CDR3 DNA follows: TGTGCCAGCAGCTTAGCAGGGCAGGGTTCAGATACGCAGTATTTT. Full variable domain (missing parts from reference TRBV7-2 and TRBJ2-3): GAGVSQSPSNKVTEKGKDVELRCDPISGHTALYWYRQSLGQGLEFLIYFQGNSAPDKSGLPSDRFSAERTGGSVSTLTIQRTQQEDSAVYLCASSLAGQGSDTQYFGPGTRLTVL.

The rearrangement uses TRBV15 and TRBJ2-5, with a weak D call TRBD1 (6 bases). The ends were cut back, 5 bases at V and 3 bases at J, with 13 bases in the middle. This CDR3 has 14 amino acids. Looked up from germline, CDR1 is LNHNV and CDR2 is YYDKDF (reference sequence). CDR3: CATSERNREETQYF. The CDR3 DNA sequence: TGTGCCACCAGCGAACGAAACAGGGAAGAGACCCAGTACTTC.

The V and J genes are TRBV9 and TRBJ2-2; TRBD2 agrees at 7 bases. The CDR3 is 14 residues long. Germline lookup yields CDR1 SGDLS and CDR2 YYNGEE. Trimming at V came to 4 bases and at J to 5 bases, leaving 5 bases not matched to a gene. CDR3 amino acids: CASSPAGNTGELFF. The DNA for the CDR3 is TGTGCCAGCAGCCCAGCGGGGAATACCGGGGAGCTGTTTTTT.

V is TRBV7-2 and J is TRBJ1-4; D is possibly TRBD1 (5 bases). This CDR3 is 15 amino acids long. CDR1 is SGHTA and CDR2 is FQGNSA in the germline V gene. V lost 5 bases and J 8 bases, leaving 18 bases between the germline ends. CDR3 protein: CASSPLGGDGEKLFF. Here the CDR3 DNA reads TGTGCCAGCAGCCCCCTAGGAGGGGATGGGGAAAAACTGTTTTTT.

This chain links TRBV5-1 with TRBJ2-5, with 7 bases that match TRBD1. Losses at the gene ends were 7 bases for V and 4 bases for J; bases not matched to a gene: 7. Germline CDR1 is SGHRS and CDR2 is YFSETQ. This CDR3 contains 13 residues. This chain's CDR3 is CASSPNRGETQYF. CDR3 DNA: TGCGCCAGCTCGCCCAACAGGGGAGAGACCCAGTACTTC.

V is TRBV28 and J is TRBJ1-2; D ambiguous. Germline CDR1 MDHEN, CDR2 SYDVKM. The CDR3 is made up of 11 amino acids. V lost 5 bases and J 7 bases, leaving 8 bases between the germline ends. CDR3 residues: CASSLDLGYTF. The DNA of the CDR3 is TGTGCCAGCAGTCTAGACCTTGGCTACACCTTC.